This T cell receptor beta chain stems from a study of shared clonotypes between healthy human individuals. Germline V CDR1 and CDR2: SQVTM, ANQGSEA. The CDR3 extends over 13 amino acids. V gave up 4 bases and J gave up 4 bases; unmatched junction bases: 4. Study-level results: The naive CD4 repertoires of a handful of donors were compared, and around 5% of clonotypes were shared.

Researchers partitioned CD4+ cells into CD45RA+ naive and CD45RA-negative memory subsets. Notes on this clone: Antigen: not known.

Assay execution took place at the deep level. Data came from immunoSEQ multiplex PCR; TCRdb stores just in-frame clones and leaves some out. Of fewer than 2.5 million clones in the sample, over 85% were seen once. The receptor's source is a man in his late teens or twenties in good health. Some clones in this sample may be carry-over from other donors' samples. What was sequenced was naive CD4+ T cells from PBMCs. As for subset: CD45RA+ positively selected. The chain combines TRBV29-1 with TRBJ2-3, with 8 nucleotides matching TRBD1. The CDR3 region is CSVARGRADTQYF. The DNA for the CDR3 is TGCAGCGTTGCCAGGGGGCGTGCAGATACGCAGTATTTT.